These 25 T cell receptor beta chains were all obtained from the same sample, sequenced in a study of T cell repertoires in cytomegalovirus infection. No antigen has been identified for these receptors. TCRdb independently ran MiXCR on the reads; one entry per CDR3 protein. The sample lists around 540,000 distinct CDR3 sequences, more than 30% occurring once. Sample: cultured PBMCs, taken from culture after CMV antigen stimulation. These receptors were obtained from a human donor in good health (CMV status not recorded). Some clones in this sample may be carry-over from other donors' samples.

The rearrangement links TRBV7-2 to TRBJ2-1; 12 nucleotides line up with TRBD2. Losses at the gene ends were 5 bases for V and 7 bases for J; bases not matched to a gene: 6. The CDR3 is made up of 15 amino acids. The germline V gene encodes CDR1 SGHTA and CDR2 FQGNSA. The CDR3 loop reads CASSPRTSGTNEQFF. The CDR3 nucleotides are TGTGCCAGCAGCCCCCGGACTAGCGGGACGAATGAGCAGTTCTTC. Variable domain in full (rest from reference TRBV7-2 and TRBJ2-1): GAGVSQSPSNKVTEKGKDVELRCDPISGHTALYWYRQSLGQGLEFLIYFQGNSAPDKSGLPSDRFSAERTGGSVSTLTIQRTQQEDSAVYLCASSPRTSGTNEQFFGPGTRLTVL.

This clonotype came up a few times. This chain connects TRBV7-8 to TRBJ2-7, with a weak D call TRBD2 (6 bases). Per the germline V gene, CDR1 is SGHVS and CDR2 is FQNEAQ. The CDR3 is made up of 11 amino acids. V shed 5 bases and J shed 7 bases, with 9 bases lying between them. The DNA of the CDR3 is TGTGCCAGCAGCCATCGGGGGGAGCAGTACGTC. It translates to CASSHRGEQYV.

Only a few counts were recorded for this clonotype. The rearrangement uses TRBV4-1 and TRBJ2-1, with D unresolved. From germline, CDR1 is MGHRA and CDR2 YSYEKL. V gave up 0 bases and J gave up 9 bases, with 12 bases separating them. CDR3 length equals 14 residues. In DNA form, the CDR3 reads TGCGCCAGCAGCCAAGATATGACCTCGGGTGAGCAGTTCTTC. Amino acid sequence: CASSQDMTSGEQFF.

This clonotype was picked up a small number of times. The chain is built from TRBV5-4 and TRBJ2-1, with 7 bases lining up with TRBD2. Losses at the gene ends were 4 bases for V and 0 bases for J; bases not matched to a gene: 7. CDR1 and CDR2 from the germline V gene are SGHNT and YYREEE (reference sequence). The length of the CDR3 is 16 residues. This CDR3 is CASSPARGSSYNEQFF. Written as DNA, the CDR3 is TGTGCCAGCAGCCCTGCGCGGGGGAGCTCCTACAATGAGCAGTTCTTC.

This clonotype has more than one count but fewer than ten. The V and J genes are TRBV7-6 and TRBJ1-2, with a tentative D call TRBD1 (6 bases). Trimming cost V 3 bases and J 8 bases, with 10 bases left between them. This CDR3 spans 12 amino acids. Germline CDR1 SGHVS, CDR2 FNYEAQ. CDR3 region: CASSFNRAGYTF. The CDR3 coding sequence is TGTGCCAGCAGCTTTAACAGGGCCGGCTACACCTTC. Combining the CDR3 with reference TRBV7-6 and TRBJ1-2 gives the whole variable domain GAGVSQSPRYKVTKRGQDVALRCDPISGHVSLYWYRQALGQGPEFLTYFNYEAQQDKSGLPNDRFSAERPEGSISTLTIQRTEQRDSAMYRCASSFNRAGYTFGSGTRLTVV.

This chain links TRBV4-1 with TRBJ2-1, with a possible D match to TRBD2 (5 bases). The CDR3 extends over 16 amino acids. Germline CDR1 and CDR2: MGHRA and YSYEKL. Trimming took off 2 bases at V and 4 bases at J, with 15 bases between the two ends. The DNA of the CDR3 is TGCGCCAGCAGCCAAAACCTTGGCGGGCCTTACAATGAGCAGTTCTTC. Its protein is CASSQNLGGPYNEQFF.

This clonotype was recorded at least ten times. The rearrangement uses TRBV7-2 and TRBJ2-1; 7 bases map to TRBD2. The CDR3 sequence is 18 residues long. The V segment lost 0 bases and the J segment 0 bases; nucleotides outside the gene matches: 8. The germline gives CDR1 SGHTA, CDR2 FQGNSA. The CDR3 reads CASSLAASGFSSYNEQFF. CDR3 in DNA: TGTGCCAGCAGCTTAGCGGCTAGCGGCTTTAGCTCCTACAATGAGCAGTTCTTC.

The V call is TRBV10-3, the J call TRBJ2-2; TRBD2 matches at 7 bases. V gave up 8 bases and J gave up 1 base; unmatched junction bases: 1. The germline CDR1 and CDR2 sequences are ENHRY and SYGVKD. The CDR3 runs 13 residues. The DNA of the CDR3 is TGTGCCATCGGCGGGGGGAACACCGGGGAGCTGTTTTTT. Residues: CAIGGGNTGELFF.

This chain uses TRBV6-2 or TRBV6-3 with TRBJ1-5; possible D gene TRBD1, 6 bases. V dropped 6 bases and J dropped 2 bases, with 17 bases sitting between them. CDR1 is MNHEY, CDR2 SVGEGT, per germline. The CDR3 extends over 16 amino acids. CDR3 sequence: CASRAGYRDGNQPQHF. The DNA of the CDR3 is TGTGCCAGCAGGGCCGGATACAGGGACGGCAATCAGCCCCAGCATTTT.

This rearrangement joins TRBV6-6 to TRBJ1-5; D gene ambiguous. The V gene's germline CDR1 is MNHNY and CDR2 SVGAGI (reference sequence). V lost 0 bases and J 3 bases, leaving 6 bases between the germline ends. This CDR3 has 14 amino acids. The CDR3: CASSYSGVNQPQHF. For the CDR3, the DNA is TGTGCCAGCAGTTACTCAGGAGTCAATCAGCCCCAGCATTTT.

The chain recombines TRBV7-9 with TRBJ2-7; 12 positions agree with TRBD2. Germline lookup yields CDR1 SEHNR and CDR2 FQNEAQ (reference sequence). The CDR3 consists of 16 residues. V lost 7 bases, J lost 3 bases, and 10 bases stayed unmatched. Here the CDR3 DNA reads TGTGCCAGCAACCTTACTAGCGGGAGGAACTACTACGAGCAGTACGTC. This sequence encodes CASNLTSGRNYYEQYV.

This clonotype was counted only a few times. The rearrangement links TRBV5-5 to TRBJ2-3, with D tentatively TRBD1 (6 bases). This CDR3 comprises 17 residues. The V gene lost 4 bases and the J gene lost 0 bases, with 18 bases spanning the gap. Germline V lookup: CDR1 SGHKS, CDR2 YYEKEE (reference sequence). CDR3 coding DNA: TGTGCCAGCAGCCTACACAGGGTAACCACTAGCACAGATACGCAGTATTTT. As protein: CASSLHRVTTSTDTQYF.

In its sample, this clonotype was seen many times. The rearrangement uses TRBV24-1 and TRBJ2-2; TRBD1 agrees at 7 bases. Germline loops: CDR1 KGHDR, CDR2 SFDVKD. This CDR3 spans 16 amino acids. V lost 4 bases and J lost 7; bases outside the gene matches: 11. CDR3 in DNA: TGTGCCACCAGTGACCGTGCGACAGGGCAGGGCGGGGAGCTGTTTTTT. It specifies CATSDRATGQGGELFF.

The sample holds a few counts of this clonotype. V usage is TRBV20-1 and J usage is TRBJ1-1, with D perhaps matching TRBD1 (5 bases). CDR1 is DFQATT and CDR2 is SNEGSKA in the germline V gene (reference sequence). V was pared by 5 bases and J by 6 bases, with 16 bases between. This CDR3 contains 13 residues. As DNA, the CDR3 is TGCAGTGCTTTCGTGGACCGGGACGCTGAAGCTTTCTTT. This sequence encodes CSAFVDRDAEAFF.

A note on this clonotype: The germline gene is not matched at one end of the junction; a read error may be the cause. V and J are TRBV4-1 and TRBJ2-7; 10 bases line up with TRBD1. CDR3 length: 17 residues. The germline gives CDR1 MGHRA, CDR2 YSYEKL. DNA of the CDR3: TGTGCCAGCAGCCAAACTGACCGGGACAGGGGCCTATACGAGCAGTACTTC. Translating it yields CASSQTDRDRGLYEQYF.

This clonotype turned up a few times. The rearrangement links TRBV7-9 to TRBJ1-1, with TRBD1 matching 8 bases. This CDR3 has 15 amino acids. The V gene end was trimmed by 5 bases and the J gene end by 7 bases; junction bases not matched to a gene: 12. Germline CDR1 and CDR2: SEHNR and FQNEAQ (reference sequence). DNA for the CDR3: TGTGCCAGCAGCCGACACGGGGCAGGGGGCCTTGAAGCTTTCTTT. The encoded protein is CASSRHGAGGLEAFF.

At least ten counts were recorded for this clonotype. The genes are TRBV7-2 and TRBJ2-7; TRBD2 matches 9 bases. V was pared by 1 base and J by 6 bases, with 22 bases of the junction left unmatched. CDR3 length: 20 residues. CDR1 SGHTA and CDR2 FQGNSA come from the germline V gene. CDR3: CASSLVPSSPPGLAAFEQYF. The CDR3 DNA reads as TGTGCCAGCAGCTTAGTACCTTCCTCGCCGCCGGGACTAGCCGCTTTCGAGCAGTACTTC.

With respect to this clonotype: The junction departs from germline at one end; a sequencing error may be responsible. The chain is built from TRBV12-3 or TRBV12-4 and TRBJ2-3; D is undetermined. This CDR3 comprises 14 residues. The CDR3 spells CASSPRTGTETQYF. The CDR3 DNA reads TGTGCCAGCAGTCCCAGGACGGGCACAGAAACGCAGTATTTT.

The chain carries TRBV6-1 and TRBJ2-7, with TRBD1 matching 10 bases. Germline CDR1 MNHNS, CDR2 SASEGT. V lost 6 bases to trimming and J lost 3 bases; unmatched junction nucleotides: 2. The CDR3 loop spans 13 amino acids. This CDR3 is CASRRTGGYEQYV. CDR3 in DNA: TGTGCCAGCAGAAGGACAGGGGGCTACGAGCAGTACGTC.

This clonotype has more than one count but fewer than ten. The chain links TRBV5-6 to TRBJ1-2; weak D call: TRBD1 (5 bases). Germline CDR1 reads SGHDT; CDR2 reads YYEEEE. The ends were cut back, 0 bases at V and 0 bases at J, with 9 bases in the middle. This CDR3 is 15 amino acids long. The CDR3 is CASSLERQPNYGYTF. The CDR3 DNA is TGTGCCAGCAGCTTGGAGCGACAGCCTAACTATGGCTACACCTTC.

The chain carries TRBV18 and TRBJ1-1; D might be TRBD1 (5 bases). The CDR3 sequence is 14 residues long. The V end lost 1 base, the J end lost 4 bases, and 10 bases lay between the germline ends. The germline V gene encodes CDR1 KGHSH and CDR2 LQKENI. The CDR3, as DNA: TGTGCCAGCTCACCACGGACACAAACCACTGAAGCTTTCTTT. Translating it yields CASSPRTQTTEAFF.

This clonotype was observed a handful of times. The chain uses TRBV5-4 and TRBJ2-3, with TRBD1 identical over 8 bases. Germline-derived CDR1 and CDR2 are SGHNT and YYREEE (reference sequence). V gave up 0 bases and J gave up 3 bases; unmatched junction bases: 9. The CDR3 totals 17 residues. The CDR3 here is CASSLARAGGSTDTQYF. Written as DNA, the CDR3 is TGTGCCAGCAGCTTGGCCAGGGCAGGGGGCTCGACAGATACGCAGTATTTT. Filled out from reference TRBV5-4 and TRBJ2-3, the complete variable domain reads ETGVTQSPTHLIKTRGQQVTLRCSSQSGHNTVSWYQQALGQGPQFIFQYYREEENGRGNFPPRFSGLQFPNYSSELNVNALELDDSALYLCASSLARAGGSTDTQYFGPGTRLTVL.

This sequence joins TRBV12-3 or TRBV12-4 and TRBJ2-5; the match to TRBD2 covers 11 bases. This CDR3 is 16 amino acids long. V shed 4 bases and J 4 bases; nucleotides not matched to a gene: 8. CDR3 sequence reads: CASSSTSGRRGETQYF. The CDR3 DNA reads TGTGCCAGCAGTTCTACTAGCGGGAGAAGGGGAGAGACCCAGTACTTC.

The chain is built from TRBV6-5 and TRBJ2-2; the match to TRBD2 covers 9 bases. The CDR3 extends over 15 amino acids. Germline CDR1 MNHEY, CDR2 SVGAGI. Unmatched junction bases numbered 6, after V lost 6 bases and J lost 4 bases. The CDR3 is CASRIAGVLTGELFF. As DNA, the CDR3 is TGTGCCAGCAGAATAGCGGGAGTCCTCACCGGGGAGCTGTTTTTT.

The chain uses TRBV6-2 or TRBV6-3 and TRBJ2-7; TRBD2 matches at 9 bases. The CDR3 is 14 residues long. With V trimmed by 4 bases and J by 3 bases, 4 bases remained unmatched. Germline V gene data show CDR1 as MNHEY and CDR2 as SVGEGT. The CDR3 here is CASSFPSGDYEQYF. CDR3 in DNA: TGTGCCAGCAGTTTCCCTAGCGGGGACTACGAGCAGTACTTC.